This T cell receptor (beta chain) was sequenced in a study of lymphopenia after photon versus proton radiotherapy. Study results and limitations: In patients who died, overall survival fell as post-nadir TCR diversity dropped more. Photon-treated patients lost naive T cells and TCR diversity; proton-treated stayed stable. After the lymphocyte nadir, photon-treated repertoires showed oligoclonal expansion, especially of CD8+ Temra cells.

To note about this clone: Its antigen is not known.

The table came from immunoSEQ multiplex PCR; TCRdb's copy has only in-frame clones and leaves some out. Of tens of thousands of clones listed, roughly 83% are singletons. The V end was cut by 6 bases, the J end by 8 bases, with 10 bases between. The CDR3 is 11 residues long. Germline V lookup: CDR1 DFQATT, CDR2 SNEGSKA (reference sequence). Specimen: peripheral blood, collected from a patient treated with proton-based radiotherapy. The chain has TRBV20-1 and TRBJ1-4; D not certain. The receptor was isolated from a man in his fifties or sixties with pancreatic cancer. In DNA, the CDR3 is TGCAGTGCAGCCTTATGGGAAAAACTGTTTTTT. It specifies CSAALWEKLFF.